The present entry profiles one TCR beta chain with its context. Its specific antigen is unknown. No much larger clone is present one base from it, and per-base qualities are unavailable. The cohort consisted of approximately 690 healthy bone marrow donors. At the time of sampling, all cohort members were nominally healthy, though unrecorded immune exposures were likely present. The donor tested CMV seropositive, placing the donor among the roughly 300 seropositive members of the cohort. A peripheral blood sample was provided by each donor, and peripheral blood mononuclear cells were used for TCR beta sequencing. The Qiagen DNeasy Blood Extraction Kit was used to extract genomic DNA from the blood cell samples. The data stem from a study of cytomegalovirus exposure and HLA in healthy donors (dated by TCRdb to the late 2010s). Some background on the complete study: According to an earlier analysis of around 600 of the donors, about 190 million T cells yielded over 90 million unique TCR beta sequences and roughly 280 Gb of sequence data. An early release covering roughly 580 HLA-typed donors comprised around 300 gigabases of sequencing data and tens of millions of unique TCR sequences. Among the roughly 400 genotyped donors, about 83% belonged to the genetic ancestry cluster associated with self-reported Caucasian donors. The aim of the study was to test whether cataloging public T cell receptors could identify signatures of past pathogen exposure. The study used immunosequencing to profile the T cell repertoires of some 600 subjects and linked those repertoires to cytomegalovirus serostatus. Besides the first cohort of hundreds of subjects, a separate validation cohort made up of 120 different subjects was used. The study combined high-throughput TCR immunosequencing, statistical association of individual TCRs with disease status, and machine learning to predict cytomegalovirus infection status. To study patterns of TCR occurrence, a later analysis re-analyzed previously published TCR beta repertoires from around 660 donors and added high-resolution HLA genotyping. Rather than drawing on any new phenotypic data, the later analysis identified candidate immune exposures from TCR beta sequences and the way those sequences occurred across donors. In an earlier analysis of roughly 600 of the donors, high-throughput TCR beta sequencing was used to judge whether each TCR beta V gene segment behaved as functional or pseudogenic. Donor age, sex, ethnicity and CMV serostatus were compiled alongside the repertoire data. In a later genetic analysis, genome-wide SNP genotypes for about three fifths of the roughly 670 donors were used, and that subset was treated as a discovery cohort. Every repertoire in the discovery cohort had been generated on one and the same sequencing platform. HLA typing included class I and class II loci at four-digit resolution. The number of typed donors differed by locus: about 629-630 for A, B, C, DRB1 and DQB1; 522 for DQA1; around 580 for DPA1; and 400 to 480 for DPB1. Roughly five DR-DQ haplotypes were handled as single units for association and clustering, since linkage in the cohort was strong. Among several hundred genotyped donors of the cohort, an average of approximately 240,000 unique TCR beta nucleotide sequences was sequenced per donor, of which 15% to 20% were non-productive. Overall results and qualifications from the work: Because HLA typing was missing for some donors at each locus, association tests included only the typed subset. The presence/absence analyses assumed that sequencing depth was roughly uniform across donors, and that assumption may not be true. In both the original and validation cohorts, the classifier was reported to diagnose cytomegalovirus status with high specificity and sensitivity. A cluster of highly shared sequence variants was judged likely to be a technical artifact of the sequencing pipeline. The 87-base-pair reads could not distinguish some IMGT-functional V segments, including TRBV6-2 and TRBV6-3, so those segments were excluded. Immune exposure information for the cohort was limited to CMV serostatus. In vitro tests confirmed that a few of the cytomegalovirus-associated TCR beta chains recognize cytomegalovirus antigens. It was suggested by the authors that the approach could potentially be generalized to other disease states and immunological phenotypes. A further reported finding was that TCR beta sequences accurately predicted the HLA-A and HLA-B alleles for most subjects in the first cohort. Most TCR sequences were observed very rarely across donors, whereas some public TCRs were present in many individuals. In a later analysis, HLA-associated TCR beta chains were found to be more clonally expanded and to have lower generation probabilities than equally common non-associated chains. A later analysis associated 16,951 TCR beta sequences with specific HLA alleles at a false discovery rate of 0.05. A later genetic analysis reported fewer N-insertions in productive TCRs among donors in an Asian-associated ancestry cluster than the roughly 720-donor mean. Correlated functional status among segregating V segments might be attributable to linkage disequilibrium, but an unknown experimental factor could not be ruled out. In a later analysis, the rate of TCR association differed among HLA loci, with DRB1 alleles having the most associated TCRs and HLA-C alleles having the fewest. In a later analysis, several top co-occurrence clusters were reported to appear linked to parvovirus B19, influenza, CMV and Epstein-Barr virus. The study gave a list of under 200 TCR beta chains associated with cytomegalovirus. An earlier analysis of roughly 570 of the donors showed that most TCR beta V segments appeared in productive rearrangements either about 87% or about 30% of the time, which broadly matched IMGT annotations. This cohort had only TCR beta chains sequenced, and the lack of alpha or paired-chain data limited which features could be detected. Strong co-occurrence of HLA alleles, especially DR and DQ, made assigning TCR associations to individual alleles difficult. An association between a missense DCLRE1C variant and V-gene and J-gene trimming of TCR beta chains was found in a later genetic analysis and replicated in an independent cohort. The earlier analysis of 587 of the donors excluded some 15 rarely observed V segments, including chromosome 9 orphons, because counts were too low. In a later analysis, most CMV-associated TCR beta chains were found to appear HLA-restricted, with HLA associations seemingly driven largely by CMV exposure.

Library creation used the immunoSEQ multiplex PCR assay. For the multiplex PCR, a mixture combining 60 forward primers for TCR Vbeta segments and 13 reverse primers for TCR Jbeta segments was used. The CDR3 region of rearranged TCR beta genes was amplified from genomic DNA by a multiplex PCR assay. The amplified TCR beta libraries were sequenced on the Illumina HiSeq System as 87-base-pair reads. Turning to the authors' computational methods: A later analysis tallied 80 million to 95 million unique TCR beta chains across the approximately 670 repertoires, and some 10 million of those chains were shared by two or more donors. To remove PCR and sequencing errors, raw reads were error-corrected and collapsed into unique sequences using a nearest-neighbor algorithm that merged closely related sequences. CDR3 sequences were aligned to IMGT reference sequences to assign V, D and J gene segments. Each retained sequence needed at least a six-nucleotide match to both a V gene segment and a J gene segment. Rearrangements were called productive when the CDR3 lacked stop codons and stayed in frame with V and J; all others were non-productive. CDR3 was defined by IMGT convention, running from the second conserved V-encoded cysteine to the conserved J-encoded phenylalanine. Sequences without an unambiguous match to a single V gene segment were excluded from the earlier analysis of approximately 600 of the donors. In an earlier analysis of 587 of the donors, a V segment was called functional when productive rearrangements were above 56.7%, and segregating when the standard deviation between donors exceeded 5%. A statistical classification framework was built to diagnose cytomegalovirus status from the catalog of TCR beta chain sequences. In a later analysis, TCR nucleotide sequences were compared against IMGT/GENE-DB human TR gene sequences so that V and J genes could be assigned. In a later analysis, CDR3 sequences and most-parsimonious VDJ recombination scenarios were assigned using the TCRdist pipeline. In a later analysis, every TCR beta chain was defined by the combination of its CDR3 amino acid sequence and its V-gene family, and reads without a unique V-gene family were dropped. A later analysis removed several hundred highly shared, low-generation-probability nucleotide sequences to deal with suspected cross-contamination and a sequencing artifact. In a later analysis, a clonal expansion index for each public chain was calculated from normalized within-repertoire ranks of inferred template counts. In a later analysis, generation probabilities were computed with a VDJ recombination model fitted to out-of-frame rearrangements, and the resulting probabilities were checked against IGoR. A later analysis scored TCR-TCR, TCR-HLA and TCR-CMV co-occurrence with hypergeometric tests, applying a repertoire-size bias correction to TCR pairs. To estimate false discovery rates, a later analysis permuted the HLA or CMV assignments 20 times. In a later analysis, co-occurring TCRs were grouped using DBSCAN, with TCRdist sequence similarity added in when clustering inside HLA-allele-positive subsets. For co-occurrence clustering, repertoires with fewer than 30,000 or more than 120,000 public chains were excluded, along with 5 or 6 repertoires with anomalous nucleotide sharing. Drawn from immuneACCESS, this table holds only the in-frame rearrangements with V and J called that TCRdb kept. Clones are partly lost; checked studies trace under half to an unresolved V gene and leave the rest unexplained. The DNA gave D and trimming, while V, J and clone size come from that table. The sample table holds approximately 150,000 clones, of which 68% were seen once. Jointly, the top ten make up under 11% of the sample.

The cysteine opens and the phenylalanine closes a CDR3 of 11 amino acids. Just the 33-base CDR3 DNA is kept, in frame starting at base 1. The V and J ends are trimmed by 4 bases and 7 bases, leaving 7 bases between them. The germline V gene (reference sequence) supplies CDR1 SEHNR and CDR2 FQNEAQ. The sequenced sample was PBMCs. The rearrangement combines TRBV7-9 with TRBJ1-1; matching of 6 bases hints at TRBD1 as the D gene. This receptor was obtained from a man younger than 40 in good health and CMV-seropositive. The DNA sequence reads TGTGCCAGCAGCTGGGGGCGTGAAGCTTTCTTT. Its protein product is CASSWGREAFF.